The 11 T cell receptor beta chains below come from one sample, sequenced in a study of blood T cell repertoires in COVID-19. Here immunoSEQ multiplex PCR was the method, and the copy in TCRdb shows in-frame clones only, minus some. The table shows 95,000 to 150,000 clones, with roughly 89% occurring only once. The sample comprised peripheral blood. The receptors were gathered from a woman aged 55-75 years with COVID-19, enrolled during active disease.

The chain is built from TRBV7-2 and TRBJ1-5; maybe TRBD1 (5 bases). Trimming shortened V by 1 base and J by 1 base, and 8 bases separated the two germline ends. CDR3 length equals 15 residues. Germline loops: CDR1 SGHTA, CDR2 FQGNSA. CDR3 nucleotides: TGTGCCAGCAGCTTAGTGGGGGGGAGCAATCAGCCCCAGCATTTT. Translating gives CASSLVGGSNQPQHF.

This chain joins TRBV7-9 and TRBJ2-1; a weak D match, TRBD1 (6 bases). Between the trimmed V and J ends, which lost 5 bases and 5 bases, there was a span of 16 bases. This CDR3 contains 15 residues. Germline loops: CDR1 SEHNR, CDR2 FQNEAQ (reference sequence). CDR3 sequence: CASSRTGTINNEQFF. The CDR3 nucleotides are TGTGCCAGCAGCCGGACCGGGACAATTAACAATGAGCAGTTCTTC.

The V gene is TRBV27, the J gene TRBJ1-4; 9 bases map to TRBD1. The germline V gene has CDR1 MNHEY and CDR2 SMNVEV (reference sequence). This CDR3 contains 14 residues. V shed 5 bases, J shed 8 bases, and the junction held 6 bases outside the gene matches. DNA for the CDR3: TGTGCCAGCAGTCTAGGGACAGGGCACGAAAAACTGTTTTTT. Translation: CASSLGTGHEKLFF.

The chain uses TRBV14 and TRBJ1-6; D unclear. Germline CDR1 SGHDN, CDR2 FVKESK. The CDR3 loop spans 17 amino acids. V lost 2 bases and J 8 bases, leaving 19 bases between the germline ends. The CDR3 reads CASSQFSFNTMDSPLHF. CDR3 coding DNA: TGTGCCAGCAGCCAATTCTCTTTTAATACAATGGATTCACCCCTCCACTTT.

V gene TRBV6-5 combines with J gene TRBJ1-1; D is ambiguous. V was pared by 2 bases and J by 4 bases, with 14 bases between. The CDR3 length is 15 residues. The V gene's germline CDR1 is MNHEY and CDR2 SVGAGI. The CDR3 sequence is CASSYAARGGTEAFF. CDR3 sequence (DNA): TGTGCCAGCAGTTACGCAGCCCGGGGTGGCACTGAAGCTTTCTTT.

The chain links TRBV30 to TRBJ2-2; D may be TRBD1 (5 bases). This CDR3 region has 15 residues. Germline loops: CDR1 GTSNPN, CDR2 SVGIG (reference sequence). V dropped 0 bases and J dropped 0 bases, with 8 bases sitting between them. CDR3 amino acids: CAWSVRGTNTGELFF. CDR3 DNA: TGTGCCTGGAGTGTAAGGGGCACGAACACCGGGGAGCTGTTTTTT.

This chain connects TRBV4-1 to TRBJ2-7; possibly TRBD2 for D (6 bases). Germline CDR1 is MGHRA and CDR2 is YSYEKL. This CDR3 has 16 residues. V dropped 1 base and J dropped 2 bases, with 15 bases sitting between them. The CDR3 reads CASSQAGRDGAYEQYF. The CDR3 nucleotides are TGCGCCAGCAGCCAAGCCGGGCGGGACGGAGCCTACGAGCAGTACTTC.

The chain employs TRBV7-3 and TRBJ1-2, with D possibly TRBD1 on 5 matching bases. Trimming took 5 bases from V and 0 from J, leaving 16 bases between them. CDR1 and CDR2 from the germline V gene are SGHTA and FQGTGA. The CDR3 extends over 16 amino acids. CDR3 protein: CASSVSGGTPNYGYTF. The CDR3, as DNA: TGTGCCAGCAGCGTCTCGGGGGGAACCCCTAACTATGGCTACACCTTC.

The V gene is TRBV28, the J gene TRBJ2-3; TRBD2 matches at 10 bases. V lost 2 bases and J lost 6; bases outside the gene matches: 5. The germline V gene encodes CDR1 MDHEN and CDR2 SYDVKM. The CDR3 totals 15 residues. The CDR3 sequence: CASSLTSGVGDTQYF. For the CDR3, the DNA is TGTGCCAGCAGTTTAACTAGCGGGGTCGGGGATACGCAGTATTTT. Based on the CDR3 plus reference TRBV28 and TRBJ2-3, the full variable domain is DVKVTQSSRYLVKRTGEKVFLECVQDMDHENMFWYRQDPGLGLRLIYFSYDVKMKEKGDIPEGYSVSREKKERFSLILESASTNQTSMYLCASSLTSGVGDTQYFGPGTRLTVL.

The chain is built from TRBV10-3 and TRBJ1-5; no reliable D call. This CDR3 has 11 residues. The V end lost 10 bases, the J end lost 4 bases, and 8 bases lay between the germline ends. Germline CDR1 ENHRY, CDR2 SYGVKD. The CDR3 here is CASGGNQPQHF. In DNA, the CDR3 is TGTGCCAGCGGAGGTAATCAGCCCCAGCATTTT.

The chain has TRBV9 and TRBJ2-7; TRBD2 might be the D (6 bases). The CDR3 runs 13 residues. The V gene lost 3 bases and the J gene lost 6 bases, with 13 bases spanning the gap. CDR1 and CDR2 (germline): SGDLS, YYNGEE. DNA for the CDR3: TGTGCCAGCAGCGCCTACGGGACTGCCGAGCAGTACTTC. Its translation is CASSAYGTAEQYF.